Shown below are 11 T cell receptor beta chains from a single sample sequenced in a study of blood T cell repertoires in COVID-19 (dated by TCRdb to the early 2020s). Receptor amplification or capture employed the immunoSEQ multiplex PCR assay. TCRdb mirrors the immuneACCESS table, restricted to in-frame sequences. Some clones are absent from its copies; in checked studies, under half trace to an unresolved V gene, and the reason for the others is unknown. This sample gives about 68,000 clones in total; 65% to 90% of them show up just once. Approximately 23% of the sample is taken by the ten largest. Sequenced: peripheral blood. These receptors came from a man aged 50-59 years with acute or convalescent COVID-19.

CDR3 sequence: CARSLRTGGDTGELFF. The CDR3 DNA is TGTGCCAGAAGCCTTCGGACAGGGGGTGACACCGGGGAGCTGTTTTTT. The rearrangement joins TRBV5-3 to TRBJ2-2, with TRBD1 matching 10 bases. TRBV5-3 is classed as an ORF, of uncertain function. This CDR3 has 16 amino acids. V was clipped by 4 bases and J by 3 bases; unmatched bases: 6.

Note on this clone: Additional DNA sequences in this sample encode the identical CDR3. The V call is TRBV7-3, the J call TRBJ2-1, with 8 positions matching TRBD2. Germline V lookup: CDR1 SGHTA, CDR2 FQGTGA. Trimming at V came to 5 bases and at J to 5 bases, leaving 5 bases not matched to a gene. The CDR3 covers 14 residues. Here the CDR3 DNA reads TGTGCCAGCAGCCCGGGGCGGGGGGACAATGAGCAGTTCTTC. Encoded protein: CASSPGRGDNEQFF.

The V and J genes are TRBV18 and TRBJ1-1; 8 nucleotides match TRBD1. V lost 2 bases, J lost 0 bases, and 8 bases stayed unmatched. Germline V CDR1 and CDR2: KGHSH, LQKENI. The CDR3 contains 17 residues. CDR3 amino acids: CASSPSQGDQMNTEAFF. DNA of the CDR3: TGTGCCAGCTCACCATCACAGGGGGATCAAATGAACACTGAAGCTTTCTTT.

The V call is TRBV1, the J call TRBJ2-7; TRBD2 is taken as the D call from the table, unchecked against the DNA. TRBV1 counts as a pseudogene. The CDR3 covers 15 residues. This CDR3 is CTSRPSGGRSYEQYF. The DNA of the CDR3 is TGCACCAGCAGGCCTAGCGGGGGCCGCTCCTACGAGCAGTACTTC.

The chain couples TRBV3-1 (or the pseudogene TRBV3-2) to TRBJ2-1; 12 bases match TRBD2. CDR1 is LGHDT and CDR2 is YNNKEL in the germline V gene (reference sequence). V dropped 5 bases and J dropped 3; count of bases not matched to a gene: 2. The CDR3 consists of 15 residues. The CDR3 is CASSKTSGGYNEQFF. CDR3 nucleotides: TGTGCCAGCAGCAAGACTAGCGGGGGCTACAATGAGCAGTTCTTC.

The chain couples TRBV4-1 to TRBJ2-5, with TRBD2 identical over 7 bases. V gave up 2 bases and J gave up 2 bases; unmatched junction bases: 20. Germline V gives CDR1 MGHRA, CDR2 YSYEKL. The CDR3 contains 20 residues. The DNA for the CDR3 is TGCGCCAGCAGCCAATTAGCCAAACTTGGGGCAGCGGGGCGGCAAGAGACCCAGTACTTC. It yields the protein CASSQLAKLGAAGRQETQYF.

This chain links TRBV7-3 with TRBJ2-1; 7 bases fit TRBD2. The V gene's germline CDR1 is SGHTA and CDR2 FQGTGA. Trimming took 2 bases from V and 8 from J; bases not matched to a gene: 12. The CDR3 has 16 amino acids. This CDR3 reads CASSLLGGLGFDEQFF. The CDR3 DNA sequence: TGTGCCAGCAGCTTACTCGGCGGACTAGGTTTCGATGAGCAGTTCTTC.

This clone has only a few counts. The genes are TRBV7-9 and TRBJ1-2; TRBD1 might be the D (5 bases). V was trimmed by 7 bases and J by 3 bases, leaving 15 bases between them. CDR3 length: 14 residues. CDR1 and CDR2 from the germline V gene are SEHNR and FQNEAQ (reference sequence). Here the CDR3 reads CASTSGGSYYGYTF. CDR3 coding DNA: TGTGCCAGCACCTCCGGGGGGTCCTACTATGGCTACACCTTC.

CDR3: CASSLGQGFGELFF. The CDR3 DNA reads TGCGCCAGCAGCTTGGGACAGGGGTTCGGGGAGCTGTTTTTT. This sequence joins TRBV5-1 and TRBJ2-2, with 8 nucleotides matching TRBD1. CDR1 is SGHRS, CDR2 YFSETQ, per germline. CDR3 length: 14 residues. The V gene end was trimmed by 0 bases and the J gene end by 7 bases; junction bases not matched to a gene: 2.

V usage is TRBV6-6 and J usage is TRBJ2-1, with no clear D. The CDR3 covers 14 residues. Germline V gives CDR1 MNHNY, CDR2 SVGAGI (reference sequence). The V and J ends lost 3 bases and 3 bases respectively, with 9 bases between them. The chain's CDR3 is CASSYTDLYNEQFF. CDR3 in DNA: TGTGCCAGCAGTTATACAGACCTCTACAATGAGCAGTTCTTC.

This clone was observed at least ten times. The gene calls are TRBV2 and TRBJ2-2, with 7 bases identical to TRBD1. With 4 bases clipped from V and 3 bases from J, the junction kept 5 bases outside the gene matches. Germline loops: CDR1 SNHLY, CDR2 FYNNEI. The CDR3 is 15 amino acids. CDR3 sequence: CASSARGKDTGELFF. CDR3 nucleotide sequence: TGTGCCAGCAGTGCCAGGGGGAAGGACACCGGGGAGCTGTTTTTT.